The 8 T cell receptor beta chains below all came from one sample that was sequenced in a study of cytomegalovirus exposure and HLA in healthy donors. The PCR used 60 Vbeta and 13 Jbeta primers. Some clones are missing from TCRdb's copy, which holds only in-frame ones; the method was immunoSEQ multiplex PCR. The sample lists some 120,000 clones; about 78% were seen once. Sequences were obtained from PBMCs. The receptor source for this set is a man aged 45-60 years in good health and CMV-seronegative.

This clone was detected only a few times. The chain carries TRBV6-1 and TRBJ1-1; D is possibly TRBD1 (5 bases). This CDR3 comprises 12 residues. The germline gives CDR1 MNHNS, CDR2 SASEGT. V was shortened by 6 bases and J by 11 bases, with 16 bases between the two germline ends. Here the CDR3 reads CASSPGSGLAFF. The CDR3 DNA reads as TGTGCCAGCAGCCCAGGGTCAGGGTTGGCTTTCTTT.

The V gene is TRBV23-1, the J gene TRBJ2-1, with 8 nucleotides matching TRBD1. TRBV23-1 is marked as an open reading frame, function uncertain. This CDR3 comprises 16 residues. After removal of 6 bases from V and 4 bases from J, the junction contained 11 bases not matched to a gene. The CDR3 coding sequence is TGCGCCAGCAGCGGACAGGGCCTGCCCATATACAATGAGCAGTTCTTC. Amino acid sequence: CASSGQGLPIYNEQFF.

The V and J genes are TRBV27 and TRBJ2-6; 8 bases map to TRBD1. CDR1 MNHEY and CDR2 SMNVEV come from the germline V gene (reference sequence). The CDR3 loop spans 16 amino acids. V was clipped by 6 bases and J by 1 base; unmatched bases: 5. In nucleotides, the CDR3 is TGTGCCAGCAGCGCCAGGACAGGGTCTGGGGCCAACGTCCTGACTTTC. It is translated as CASSARTGSGANVLTF.

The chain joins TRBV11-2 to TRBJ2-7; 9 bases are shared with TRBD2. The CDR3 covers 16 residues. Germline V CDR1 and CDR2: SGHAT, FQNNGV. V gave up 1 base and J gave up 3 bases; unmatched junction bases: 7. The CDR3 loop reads CASSLVLSGSVYEQYF. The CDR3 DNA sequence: TGTGCCAGCAGCTTAGTCCTTAGCGGGAGCGTCTACGAGCAGTACTTC.

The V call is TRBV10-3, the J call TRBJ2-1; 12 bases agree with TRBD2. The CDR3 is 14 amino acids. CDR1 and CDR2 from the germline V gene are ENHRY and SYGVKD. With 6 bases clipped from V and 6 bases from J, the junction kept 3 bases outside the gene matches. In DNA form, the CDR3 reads TGTGCCATCAGAGGACTAGCGGGAACCAATGAGCAGTTCTTC. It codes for CAIRGLAGTNEQFF.

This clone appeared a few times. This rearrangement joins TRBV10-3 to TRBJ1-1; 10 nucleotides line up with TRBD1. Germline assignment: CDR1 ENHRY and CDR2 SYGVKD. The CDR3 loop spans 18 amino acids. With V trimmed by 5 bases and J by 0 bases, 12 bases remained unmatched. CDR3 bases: TGTGCCATCAGTCCGGGACAGGGGCGCCGGACGATGAACACTGAAGCTTTCTTT. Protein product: CAISPGQGRRTMNTEAFF.

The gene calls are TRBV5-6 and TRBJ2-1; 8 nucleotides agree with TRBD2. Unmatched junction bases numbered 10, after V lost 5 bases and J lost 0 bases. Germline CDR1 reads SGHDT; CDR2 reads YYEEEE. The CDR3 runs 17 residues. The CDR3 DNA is TGTGCCAGCAGGCAAAGACTCAGCGGGAGCTCCTACAATGAGCAGTTCTTC. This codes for CASRQRLSGSSYNEQFF.

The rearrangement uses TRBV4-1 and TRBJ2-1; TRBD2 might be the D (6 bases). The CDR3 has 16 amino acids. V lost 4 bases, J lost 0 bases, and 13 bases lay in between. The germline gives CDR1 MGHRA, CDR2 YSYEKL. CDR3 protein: CASSPAGRSSYNEQFF. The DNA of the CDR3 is TGCGCCAGCAGCCCCGCCGGGAGAAGCTCCTACAATGAGCAGTTCTTC.